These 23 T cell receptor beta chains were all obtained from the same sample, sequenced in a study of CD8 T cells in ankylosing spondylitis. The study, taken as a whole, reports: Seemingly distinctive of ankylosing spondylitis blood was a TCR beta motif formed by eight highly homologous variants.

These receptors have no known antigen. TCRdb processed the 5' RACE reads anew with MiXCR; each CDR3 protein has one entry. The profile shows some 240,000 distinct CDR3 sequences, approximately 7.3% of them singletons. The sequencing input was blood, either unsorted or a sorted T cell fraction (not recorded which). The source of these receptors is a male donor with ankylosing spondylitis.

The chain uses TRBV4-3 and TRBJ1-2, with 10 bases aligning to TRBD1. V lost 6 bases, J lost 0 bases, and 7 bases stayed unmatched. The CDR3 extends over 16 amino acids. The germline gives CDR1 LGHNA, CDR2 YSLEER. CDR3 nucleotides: TGCGCCAGCAGACCGGGACAGGGGATCTCTAACTATGGCTACACCTTC. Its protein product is CASRPGQGISNYGYTF.

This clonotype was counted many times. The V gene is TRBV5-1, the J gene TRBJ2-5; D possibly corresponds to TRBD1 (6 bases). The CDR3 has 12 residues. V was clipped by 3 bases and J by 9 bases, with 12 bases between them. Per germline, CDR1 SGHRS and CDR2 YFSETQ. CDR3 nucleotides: TGCGCCAGCAGCTATGACAGGCCTTCCCAGTACTTC. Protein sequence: CASSYDRPSQYF.

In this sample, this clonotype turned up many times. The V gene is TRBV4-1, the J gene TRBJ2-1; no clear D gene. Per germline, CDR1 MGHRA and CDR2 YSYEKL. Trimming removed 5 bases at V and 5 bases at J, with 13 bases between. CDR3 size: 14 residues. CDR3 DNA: TGCGCCAGCAGCTTAAGGGTGACAAACAATGAGCAGTTCTTC. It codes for CASSLRVTNNEQFF.

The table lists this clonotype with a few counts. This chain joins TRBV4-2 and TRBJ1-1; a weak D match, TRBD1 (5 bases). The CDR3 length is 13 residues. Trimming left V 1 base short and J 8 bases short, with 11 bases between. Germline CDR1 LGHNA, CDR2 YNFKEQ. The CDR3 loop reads CASSQGMGGEAFF. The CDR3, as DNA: TGTGCCAGCAGCCAAGGGATGGGGGGGGAAGCTTTCTTT.

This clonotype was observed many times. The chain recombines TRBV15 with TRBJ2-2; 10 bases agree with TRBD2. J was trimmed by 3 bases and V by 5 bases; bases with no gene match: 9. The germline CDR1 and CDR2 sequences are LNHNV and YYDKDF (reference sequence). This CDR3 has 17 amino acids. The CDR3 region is CATSEREGLSYTGELFF. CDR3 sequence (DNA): TGTGCCACCAGCGAGCGGGAGGGCCTTAGTTACACCGGGGAGCTGTTTTTT.

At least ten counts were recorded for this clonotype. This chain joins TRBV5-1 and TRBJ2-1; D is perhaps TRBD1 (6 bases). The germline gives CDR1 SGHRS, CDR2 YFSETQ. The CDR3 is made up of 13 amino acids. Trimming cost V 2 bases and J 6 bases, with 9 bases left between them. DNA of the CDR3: TGCGCCAGCAGCTTCACAGGGATCAATGAGCAGTTCTTC. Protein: CASSFTGINEQFF.

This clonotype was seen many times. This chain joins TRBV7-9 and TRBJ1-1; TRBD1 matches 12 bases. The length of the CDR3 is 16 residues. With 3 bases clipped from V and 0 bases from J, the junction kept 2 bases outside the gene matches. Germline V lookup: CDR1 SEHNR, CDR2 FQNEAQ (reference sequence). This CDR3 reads CASSLGTGGLNTEAFF. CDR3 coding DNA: TGTGCCAGCAGCTTGGGGACAGGGGGCCTGAACACTGAAGCTTTCTTT. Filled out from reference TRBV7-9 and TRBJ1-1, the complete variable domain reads DTGVSQNPRHKITKRGQNVTFRCDPISEHNRLYWYRQTLGQGPEFLTYFQNEAQLEKSRLLSDRFSAERPKGSFSTLEIQRTEQGDSAMYLCASSLGTGGLNTEAFFGQGTRLTVV.

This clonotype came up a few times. The CDR3 here is CASSHGRGVTGELFF. The CDR3 DNA follows: TGCGCCAGCAGCCATGGAAGGGGAGTCACCGGGGAGCTGTTTTTT. The chain uses TRBV4-1 and TRBJ2-2; either TRBD1 or TRBD2 may supply D (5 bases each). CDR3 length: 15 amino acids. V was cut by 3 bases and J by 4 bases, with 12 bases left in between. The V gene's germline CDR1 is MGHRA and CDR2 YSYEKL.

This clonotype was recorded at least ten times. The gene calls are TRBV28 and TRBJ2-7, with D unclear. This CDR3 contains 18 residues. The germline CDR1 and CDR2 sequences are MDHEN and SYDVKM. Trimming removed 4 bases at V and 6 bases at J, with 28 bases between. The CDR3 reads CASSSSQISRVPKSEQYF. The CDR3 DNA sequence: TGTGCCAGCAGTTCCTCCCAAATATCCCGGGTCCCCAAGAGCGAGCAGTACTTC.

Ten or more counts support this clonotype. CDR3 DNA: TGCAGCGTTGTTGGTAGCGGGTTTTACAATGAGCAGTTCTTC. It is translated as CSVVGSGFYNEQFF. The chain employs TRBV29-1 and TRBJ2-1; 7 bases are a match to TRBD2. The CDR3 consists of 14 residues. V shed 4 bases, J shed 4 bases, and the junction held 7 bases outside the gene matches. Germline-derived CDR1 and CDR2 are SQVTM and ANQGSEA.

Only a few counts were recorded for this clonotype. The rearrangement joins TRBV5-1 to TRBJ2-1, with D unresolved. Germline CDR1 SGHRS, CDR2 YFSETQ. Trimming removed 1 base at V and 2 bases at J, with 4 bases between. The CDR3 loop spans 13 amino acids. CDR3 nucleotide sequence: TGCGCCAGCAGCTTGAAACCCTACAATGAGCAGTTCTTC. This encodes CASSLKPYNEQFF.

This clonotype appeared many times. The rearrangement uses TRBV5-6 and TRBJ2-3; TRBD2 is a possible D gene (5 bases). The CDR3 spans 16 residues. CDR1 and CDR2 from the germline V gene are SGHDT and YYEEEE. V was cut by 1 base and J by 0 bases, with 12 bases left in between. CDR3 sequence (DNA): TGTGCCAGCAGCTTGTTCGTAGCGAGCAGCACAGATACGCAGTATTTT. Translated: CASSLFVASSTDTQYF.

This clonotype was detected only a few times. The CDR3 region has the DNA TGTGTTCATAGCGGGAGCGCAGATACGCAGTATTTT. Its translation is CVHSGSADTQYF. This rearrangement joins TRBV10-3 to TRBJ2-3, with 9 bases fitting TRBD2. This CDR3 comprises 12 residues. Germline CDR1 reads ENHRY; CDR2 reads SYGVKD.

The CDR3 spells CASSQEGGVMTGELFF. CDR3 nucleotide sequence: TGCGCCAGCAGCCAAGAAGGGGGCGTGATGACCGGGGAGCTGTTTTTT. The chain recombines TRBV4-3 with TRBJ2-2; the match to TRBD1 covers 7 bases. Germline assignment: CDR1 LGHNA and CDR2 YSLEER. The CDR3 runs to 16 residues. The V and J ends lost 0 bases and 5 bases, in that order; junction bases with no gene match: 6.

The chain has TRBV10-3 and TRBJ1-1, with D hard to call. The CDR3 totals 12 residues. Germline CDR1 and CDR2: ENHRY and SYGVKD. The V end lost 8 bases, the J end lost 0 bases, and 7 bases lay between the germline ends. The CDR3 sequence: CAIGQMNTEAFF. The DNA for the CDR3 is TGTGCCATCGGGCAAATGAACACTGAAGCTTTCTTT.

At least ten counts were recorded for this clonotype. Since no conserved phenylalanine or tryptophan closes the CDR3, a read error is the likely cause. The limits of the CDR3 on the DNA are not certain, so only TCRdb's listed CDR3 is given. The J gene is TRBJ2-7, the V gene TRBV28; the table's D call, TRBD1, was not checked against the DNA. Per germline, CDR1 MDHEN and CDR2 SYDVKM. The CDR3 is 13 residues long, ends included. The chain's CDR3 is CASSFLRQGAPSL.

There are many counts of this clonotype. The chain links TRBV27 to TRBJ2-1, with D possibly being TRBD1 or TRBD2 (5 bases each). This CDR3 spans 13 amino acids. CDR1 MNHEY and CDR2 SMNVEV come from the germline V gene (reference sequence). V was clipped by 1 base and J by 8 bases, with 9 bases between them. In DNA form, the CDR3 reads TGTGCCAGCAGTTTATTCAGAGGGGATGAGCAGTTCTTC. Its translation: CASSLFRGDEQFF.

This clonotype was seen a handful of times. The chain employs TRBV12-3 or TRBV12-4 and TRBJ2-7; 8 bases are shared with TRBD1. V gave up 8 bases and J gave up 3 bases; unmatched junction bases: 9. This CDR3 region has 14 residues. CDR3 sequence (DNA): TGTGCCAGCGGCGCGACAGGGGCACGCTACGAGCAGTACTTC. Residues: CASGATGARYEQYF.

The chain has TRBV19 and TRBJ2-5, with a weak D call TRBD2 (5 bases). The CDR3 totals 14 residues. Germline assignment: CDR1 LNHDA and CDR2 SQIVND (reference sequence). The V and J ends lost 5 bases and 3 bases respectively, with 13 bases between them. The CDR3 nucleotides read TGTGCCAGTAGTCCTGACTGGGGAGAAGAGACCCAGTACTTC. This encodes CASSPDWGEETQYF.

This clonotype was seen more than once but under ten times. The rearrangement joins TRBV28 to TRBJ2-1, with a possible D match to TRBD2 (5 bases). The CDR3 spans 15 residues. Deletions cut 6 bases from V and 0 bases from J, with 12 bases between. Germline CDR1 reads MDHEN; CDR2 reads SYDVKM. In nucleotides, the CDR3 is TGTGCCAGCAGGGAGGTGTCTAGCTCCTACAATGAGCAGTTCTTC. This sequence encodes CASREVSSSYNEQFF.

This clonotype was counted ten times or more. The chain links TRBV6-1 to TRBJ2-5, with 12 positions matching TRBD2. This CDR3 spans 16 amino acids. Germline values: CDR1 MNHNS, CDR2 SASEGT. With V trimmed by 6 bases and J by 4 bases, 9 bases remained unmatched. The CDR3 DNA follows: TGTGCCAGCAGACACCTAGCGGGAGGGCTGGGAGAGACCCAGTACTTC. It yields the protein CASRHLAGGLGETQYF.

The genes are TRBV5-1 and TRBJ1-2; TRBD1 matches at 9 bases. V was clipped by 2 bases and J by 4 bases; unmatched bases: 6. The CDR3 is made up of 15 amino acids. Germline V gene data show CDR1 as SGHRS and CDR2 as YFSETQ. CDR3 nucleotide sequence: TGCGCCAGCAGCTTAGGACAGGGGCGGCTCTATGGCTACACCTTC. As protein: CASSLGQGRLYGYTF.

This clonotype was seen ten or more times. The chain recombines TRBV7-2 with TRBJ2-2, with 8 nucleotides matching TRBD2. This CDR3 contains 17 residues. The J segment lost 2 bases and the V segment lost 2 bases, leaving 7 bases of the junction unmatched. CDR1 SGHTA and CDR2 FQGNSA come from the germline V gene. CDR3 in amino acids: CASSLLTGGVNTGELFF. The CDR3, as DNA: TGTGCCAGCAGCTTACTTACGGGAGGGGTTAACACCGGGGAGCTGTTTTTT.